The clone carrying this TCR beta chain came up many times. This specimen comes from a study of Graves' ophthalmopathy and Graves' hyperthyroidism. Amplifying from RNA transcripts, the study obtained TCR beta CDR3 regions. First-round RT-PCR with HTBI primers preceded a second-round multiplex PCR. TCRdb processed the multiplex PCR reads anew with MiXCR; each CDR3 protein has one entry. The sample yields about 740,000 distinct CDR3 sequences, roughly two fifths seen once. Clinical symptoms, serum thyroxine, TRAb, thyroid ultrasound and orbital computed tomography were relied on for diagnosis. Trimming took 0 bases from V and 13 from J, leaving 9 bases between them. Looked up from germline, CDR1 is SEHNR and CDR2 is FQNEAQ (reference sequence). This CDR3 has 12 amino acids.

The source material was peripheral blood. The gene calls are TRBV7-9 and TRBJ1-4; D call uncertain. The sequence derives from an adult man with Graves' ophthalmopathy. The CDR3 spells CASSLAGFTLFF. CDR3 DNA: TGTGCCAGCAGCTTAGCTGGCTTTACACTGTTTTTT.